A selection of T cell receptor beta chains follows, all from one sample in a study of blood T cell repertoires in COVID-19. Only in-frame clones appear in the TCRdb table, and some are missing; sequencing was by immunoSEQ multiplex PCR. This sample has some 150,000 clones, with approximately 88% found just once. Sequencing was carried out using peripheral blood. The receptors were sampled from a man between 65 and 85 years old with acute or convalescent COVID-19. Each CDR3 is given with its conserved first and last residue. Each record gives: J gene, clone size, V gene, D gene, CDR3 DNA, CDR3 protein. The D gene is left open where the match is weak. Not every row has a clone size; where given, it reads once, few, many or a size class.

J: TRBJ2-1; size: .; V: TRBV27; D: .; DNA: TGTGCCAGCAGTGAGGAGGGCCGTTACAATGAGCAGTTCTTC; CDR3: CASSEEGRYNEQFF
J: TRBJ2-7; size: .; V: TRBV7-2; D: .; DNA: TGTGCCAGCAGCTTATGGGCGCAGGCCTACGAGCAGTACTTC; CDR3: CASSLWAQAYEQYF
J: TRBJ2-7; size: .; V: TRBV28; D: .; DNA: TGTGCCAGCATAAGAGCGAGCTCCTACGAGCAGTACTTC; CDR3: CASIRASSYEQYF
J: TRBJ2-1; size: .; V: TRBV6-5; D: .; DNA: TGTGCCAGCAGTTACCAGGGCCACTCCAATGAGCAGTTCTTC; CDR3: CASSYQGHSNEQFF
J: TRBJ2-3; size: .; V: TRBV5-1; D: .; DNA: TGCGCCAGCAGCTTTAGGAGTTCCGCGGGCACAGATACGCAGTATTTT; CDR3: CASSFRSSAGTDTQYF
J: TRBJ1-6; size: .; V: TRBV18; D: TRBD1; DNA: TGTGCCAGCTCACGCCAAACAGGGGCGAGTACCTATAATTCACCCCTCCACTTT; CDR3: CASSRQTGASTYNSPLHF
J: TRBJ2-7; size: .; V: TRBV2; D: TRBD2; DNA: TGTGCCAGCAGGTTACTAGCGGATTTCTACGAGCAGTACTTC; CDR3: CASRLLADFYEQYF
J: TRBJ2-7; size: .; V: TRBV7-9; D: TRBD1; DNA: TGTGCCAGCAGCGACCGGGACAGACCCTACGAGCAGTACTTC; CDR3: CASSDRDRPYEQYF
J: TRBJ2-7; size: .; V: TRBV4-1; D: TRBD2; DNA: TGCGCCAGCAGCCAAGGAGGGTTTTCAGCGGGGGCTCGCGAGCAGTACTTC; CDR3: CASSQGGFSAGAREQYF
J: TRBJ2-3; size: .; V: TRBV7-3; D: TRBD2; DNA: TGTGCCAGCAGCCCGGACCGGACTAGAAGCACAGATACGCAGTATTTT; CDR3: CASSPDRTRSTDTQYF
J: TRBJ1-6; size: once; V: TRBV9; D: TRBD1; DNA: TGTGCCAGCAGCACAGGACAGGTCCCTGATTCACCCCTCCACTTT; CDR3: CASSTGQVPDSPLHF
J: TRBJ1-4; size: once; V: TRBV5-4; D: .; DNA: TGTGCCAGCAGCTTGGCTTCGCAGAGGGGGGGCGAAAAACTGTTTTTT; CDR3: CASSLASQRGGEKLFF
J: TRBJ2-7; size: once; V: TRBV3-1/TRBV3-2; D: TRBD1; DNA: TGTGCCAGCAGCCGAAGCTTGCCACGGACAGGGCAGCCCTACGAGCAGTACTTC; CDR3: CASSRSLPRTGQPYEQYF
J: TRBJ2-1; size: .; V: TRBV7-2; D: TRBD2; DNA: TGTGCCAGCAGCCCAGGCGGGGGGCCCGCGGGCGAGCAGTTCTTC; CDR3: CASSPGGGPAGEQFF
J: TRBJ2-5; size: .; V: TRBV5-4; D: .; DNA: TGTGCCAGCAGCCAAATACACTCGAGAGGAAAAGAGACCCAGTACTTC; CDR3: CASSQIHSRGKETQYF
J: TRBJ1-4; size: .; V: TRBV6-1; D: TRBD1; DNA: TGTGCCAGCAGTGGCCGGGACAGGGTCGGACCAAATGAAAAACTGTTTTTT; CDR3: CASSGRDRVGPNEKLFF
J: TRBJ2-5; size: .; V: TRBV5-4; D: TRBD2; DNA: TGTGCCAGCAGCTTGCTGACTAGCGGGGACCCGTACCAAGAGACCCAGTACTTC; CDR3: CASSLLTSGDPYQETQYF
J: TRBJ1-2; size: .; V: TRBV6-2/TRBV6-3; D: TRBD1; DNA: TGTGCCAGCAGTCTAGACAGGGACCATGGCTACACCTTC; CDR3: CASSLDRDHGYTF
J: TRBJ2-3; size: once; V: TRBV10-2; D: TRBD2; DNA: TGCGCCAGCAGTGAGTCGACTAGCGGCCCAGATACGCAGTATTTT; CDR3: CASSESTSGPDTQYF
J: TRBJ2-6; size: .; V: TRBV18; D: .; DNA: TGTGCCAGCTCACCCCAGGGGCTCGGGGCCAACGTCCTGACTTTC; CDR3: CASSPQGLGANVLTF
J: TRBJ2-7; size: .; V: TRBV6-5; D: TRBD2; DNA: TGTGCCAGCAGCTCCGGGACTAGGGAGGAGCAGTACTTC; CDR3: CASSSGTREEQYF
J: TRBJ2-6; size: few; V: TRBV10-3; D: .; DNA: TGTGCCATCAGTGACCAGAACTCTGGGGCCAACGTCCTGACTTTC; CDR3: CAISDQNSGANVLTF